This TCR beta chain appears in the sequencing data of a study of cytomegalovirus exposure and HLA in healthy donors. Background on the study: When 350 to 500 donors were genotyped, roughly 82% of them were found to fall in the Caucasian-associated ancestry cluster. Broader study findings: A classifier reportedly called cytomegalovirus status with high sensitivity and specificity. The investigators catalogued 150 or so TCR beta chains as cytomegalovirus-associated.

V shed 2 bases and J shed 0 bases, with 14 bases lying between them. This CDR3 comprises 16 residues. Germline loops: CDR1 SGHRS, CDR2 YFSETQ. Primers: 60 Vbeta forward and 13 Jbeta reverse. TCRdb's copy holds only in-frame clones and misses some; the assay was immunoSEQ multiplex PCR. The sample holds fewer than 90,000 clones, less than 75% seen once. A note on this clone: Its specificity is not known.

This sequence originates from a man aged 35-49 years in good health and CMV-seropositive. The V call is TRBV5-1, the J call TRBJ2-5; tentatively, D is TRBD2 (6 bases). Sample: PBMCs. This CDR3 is CASSFGSGPNQETQYF. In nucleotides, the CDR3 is TGCGCCAGCAGCTTTGGGAGCGGGCCCAACCAAGAGACCCAGTACTTC.